This T cell receptor beta chain was documented in a study of T cell responses to AZD1222 COVID-19 vaccine. The study, taken as a whole, reports: Baseline testing showed seropositivity in only five or six AZD1222 recipients.

Per germline, CDR1 SQVTM and CDR2 ANQGSEA. V lost 6 bases to trimming and J lost 0 bases, with 12 bases between them. The CDR3 totals 14 residues. The table came from immunoSEQ multiplex PCR; TCRdb's copy has only in-frame clones and leaves some out. The table records 95,000 to 150,000 clones, 92% of them present only once. With respect to this clone: Its antigen is not known.

Here the sequenced sample was peripheral blood, taken on day 0 of AZD1222 vaccination. The rearrangement uses TRBV29-1 and TRBJ1-3; no reliable D call. This receptor was identified in an adult in good health. The DNA of the CDR3 is TGCAGCGTACTGTTCGGGAGCTCTGGAAACACCATATATTTT. Translation: CSVLFGSSGNTIYF.